What follows is one T cell receptor beta chain and its context. This entry comes from a study of control samples from healthy donors and cancer patients. Assay used: immunoSEQ multiplex PCR; TCRdb lists only in-frame clones, some missing. The top ten hold less than 5% of the sample, which has some 30,000 clones, 70% to 90% seen once. The CDR3 spans 15 residues. The TCR was taken from a female donor with melanoma. This chain joins TRBV21-1 and TRBJ2-5; the table's TRBD2 call for D was not verified on the DNA. TRBV21-1 is reported as a pseudogene. The sample consisted of formalin-fixed, paraffin-embedded tissue. The DNA of the CDR3 is TGTGCCAGCAGCATGCCTAGCGTGCAACAAGAGACCCAGTACTTC. It yields the protein CASSMPSVQQETQYF.